This TCR beta chain was captured in a study of CD8 T cells in Susac syndrome. The CDR3 is made up of 16 amino acids. CDR1 is MGHDK, CDR2 SYGVNS, per germline. V shed 3 bases, J shed 5 bases, and the junction held 12 bases outside the gene matches. Sequencing of TCR beta was performed on blood CD8+ and CD4+ T cells. Treatment-naive patients with stable or active relapsing-remitting disease served as multiple sclerosis controls. TEMRA cells were FACS-enriched, while CD8+ and CD4+ T cells were negatively isolated. Random hexamers served to reverse transcribe about 0.5 to 1 ug RNA. Coverage of TCR beta CDR3 amplification by immunoSEQ multiplex PCR extended to 54 Vbeta and 13 Jbeta. TCRdb processed the immunoSEQ multiplex PCR reads anew with MiXCR; each CDR3 protein has one entry. This sample carries some 260,000 distinct CDR3 sequences, around 93% of them seen once, and the ten largest clones take approximately 0.072%.

The sequence was obtained from a human donor with multiple sclerosis. The sequenced sample consisted of CD4+ T cells from PBMCs. The chain couples TRBV25-1 to TRBJ2-5, with 7 positions matching TRBD2. The CDR3 here is CASSDVRGVGFETQYF. CDR3 coding DNA: TGTGCCAGCAGTGACGTTCGGGGGGTTGGCTTTGAGACCCAGTACTTC.